This passage covers 30 T cell receptor beta chains from one sample sequenced in a study of breast tumors, draining lymph nodes, adjacent tissues. The lymph nodes were axillary draining lymph nodes from breast cancer patients. TCRdb re-derived calls from the multiplex PCR reads in MiXCR, one entry per CDR3 protein. The sample shows 150,000 to 250,000 distinct CDR3 sequences, about 32% of them seen only once. Sequencing used axillary lymph node tissue. The receptors stem from a female donor with breast cancer. Some clones in this sample may be carry-over from other donors' samples.

This clonotype was observed many times. A read error may produce the germline difference seen at one junction end. CDR3 nucleotide sequence: TGCGCCAGCGCAAGGACCTTAGGGGAAAACCTGTTTTTT. It encodes CASARTLGENLFF. The gene calls are TRBV5-1 and TRBJ1-4; D perhaps matches TRBD1 (5 bases). This CDR3 has 13 residues. Germline V gene sequence: CDR1 SGHRS, CDR2 YFSETQ. Drawing the rest from reference TRBV5-1 and TRBJ1-4, the complete variable domain is KAGVTQTPRYLIKTRGQQVTLSCSPISGHRSVSWYQQTPGQGLQFLFEYFSETQRNKGNFPGRFSGRQFSNSRSEMNVSTLELGDSALYLCASARTLGENLFFGSGTQLSVL.

This chain uses TRBV12-3 or TRBV12-4 with TRBJ2-7; TRBD1 might be the D (5 bases). This CDR3 has 15 amino acids. Trimming pared 3 bases from V and 3 bases from J, leaving 15 bases between. The CDR3 here is CASSFWVGQGYEQYF. The DNA for the CDR3 is TGTGCCAGCAGTTTCTGGGTGGGGCAGGGCTACGAGCAGTACTTC.

This clonotype was seen many times. J is TRBJ2-3 and V is TRBV5-1; D not certain. Germline V lookup: CDR1 SGHRS, CDR2 YFSETQ. V was pared by 4 bases and J by 0 bases, with 9 bases between. This CDR3 contains 14 residues. The CDR3 here is CASSQETSTDTQYF. As DNA, the CDR3 is TGCGCCAGCAGCCAGGAGACTAGCACAGATACGCAGTATTTT.

This clonotype was counted many times. The chain uses TRBV5-1 and TRBJ2-7; no reliable D call. Germline V gene lookup returns CDR1 SGHRS and CDR2 YFSETQ. CDR3 length: 12 residues. Trimming took off 4 bases at V and 6 bases at J, with 11 bases between the two ends. DNA for the CDR3: TGCGCCAGCAGCACCGGACGGCGCGAGCAGTACTTC. This encodes CASSTGRREQYF.

This clonotype was seen only once. The chain joins TRBV7-2 to TRBJ2-7, with 10 bases aligning to TRBD2. J was trimmed by 1 base and V by 4 bases; bases with no gene match: 4. The CDR3 sequence is 15 residues long. Germline V gene data show CDR1 as SGHTA and CDR2 as FQGNSA. The CDR3 region has the DNA TGTGCCAGCAGCTCGCCGGGACTAGCGTCCTACGAGCAGTACTTC. Residues: CASSSPGLASYEQYF.

This clonotype has a count of ten or more. This rearrangement joins TRBV5-6 to TRBJ2-2; weak D call: TRBD1 (7 bases). This CDR3 has 15 amino acids. Germline values: CDR1 SGHDT, CDR2 YYEEEE. V dropped 4 bases and J dropped 2 bases, with 12 bases sitting between them. The CDR3 DNA is TGTGCCAGCAGCAGGAGGGGGCATAACACCGGGGAGCTGTTTTTT. Residues: CASSRRGHNTGELFF. The full variable domain, in which reference TRBV5-6 and TRBJ2-2 provide the parts outside the CDR3, is DAGVTQSPTHLIKTRGQQVTLRCSPKSGHDTVSWYQQALGQGPQFIFQYYEEEERQRGNFPDRFSGHQFPNYSSELNVNALLLGDSALYLCASSRRGHNTGELFFGEGSRLTVL.

A word on this clonotype: Compared with germline, one end of the junction differs, possibly owing to a read error. CDR3 amino acids: CASSLTEEGRGGYPF. In nucleotides, the CDR3 is TGTGCCAGCAGCTTAACAGAAGAGGGGCGAGGAGGCTACCCCTTC. The chain couples TRBV7-3 to TRBJ1-2, with a weak D call TRBD1 (5 bases). Looked up from germline, CDR1 is SGHTA and CDR2 is FQGTGA. The CDR3 loop spans 15 amino acids. Based on the CDR3 plus reference TRBV7-3 and TRBJ1-2, the full variable domain is GAGVSQTPSNKVTEKGKYVELRCDPISGHTALYWYRQSLGQGPEFLIYFQGTGAADDSGLPNDRFFAVRPEGSVSTLKIQRTERGDSAVYLCASSLTEEGRGGYPFGSGTRLTVV.

The chain recombines TRBV6-2 or TRBV6-3 with TRBJ2-1; 8 nucleotides line up with TRBD2. The CDR3 runs to 17 residues. From germline, CDR1 is MNHEY and CDR2 SVGEGT. The V segment lost 5 bases and the J segment 0 bases; nucleotides outside the gene matches: 9. In DNA, the CDR3 is TGTGCCAGCAGTGCGGGGGGCTTTTATAGCTCCTACAATGAGCAGTTCTTC. The encoded protein is CASSAGGFYSSYNEQFF.

This sequence joins TRBV10-2 and TRBJ1-1, with TRBD1 as a possible D gene (6 bases). The CDR3 is made up of 14 amino acids. Trimming removed 7 bases from V and 2 bases from J, with 14 bases in between. Germline V CDR1 and CDR2: WSHSY, SAAADI. Here the CDR3 DNA reads TGCGCCAGCATGCCCGGGACATCTAACACTGAAGCTTTCTTT. Amino acid sequence: CASMPGTSNTEAFF.

The chain carries TRBV7-4 and TRBJ1-6, with a weak D call TRBD1 (6 bases). Trimming took 7 bases from V and 12 from J, leaving 22 bases between them. CDR1 is SGHVT and CDR2 is SQSDAQ in the germline V gene. CDR3 length: 15 residues. The CDR3 here is CASTRRGLLMKPLHF. The CDR3 nucleotides are TGTGCCAGCACCAGACGGGGGCTGCTAATGAAACCCCTCCACTTT.

This clonotype was counted a few times. V gene TRBV27 combines with J gene TRBJ1-2, with 7 positions matching TRBD1. Germline assignment: CDR1 MNHEY and CDR2 SMNVEV (reference sequence). The CDR3 is 13 amino acids. V lost 6 bases, J lost 6 bases, and 7 bases stayed unmatched. Here the CDR3 reads CASRDRDRDGYTF. CDR3 nucleotide sequence: TGTGCCAGCAGGGACCGGGACAGAGATGGCTACACCTTC.

The chain employs TRBV7-9 and TRBJ2-2, with 12 bases lining up with TRBD2. V lost 3 bases, J lost 3 bases, and 8 bases stayed unmatched. This CDR3 is built from 18 residues. Germline CDR1 reads SEHNR; CDR2 reads FQNEAQ (reference sequence). This chain's CDR3 is CASSFPGLAGTYTGELFF. Written as DNA, the CDR3 is TGTGCCAGCAGCTTCCCCGGACTAGCGGGGACATACACCGGGGAGCTGTTTTTT.

This clonotype was detected ten times or more. The chain is built from TRBV5-5 and TRBJ2-7, with 7 bases identical to TRBD1. Trimming took 4 bases from V and 5 from J; bases not matched to a gene: 6. Germline V CDR1 and CDR2: SGHKS, YYEKEE (reference sequence). This CDR3 is built from 13 residues. CDR3 nucleotides: TGTGCCAGCAGCGACCGACAGGGCCACGAGCAGTACTTC. Translation: CASSDRQGHEQYF.

This clonotype was recorded many times. The V and J genes are TRBV5-5 and TRBJ1-5, with D perhaps TRBD1 (5 bases). Germline V gives CDR1 SGHKS, CDR2 YYEKEE (reference sequence). The CDR3 totals 16 residues. Trimming took off 0 bases at V and 3 bases at J, with 13 bases between the two ends. Here the CDR3 reads CASSLGPQGPNQPQHF. CDR3 nucleotides: TGTGCCAGCAGCTTGGGGCCCCAGGGTCCCAATCAGCCCCAGCATTTT.

Written as DNA, the CDR3 is TGTGCCAGCAGCCGACAGGGGGCGTCCAACGTCCTGACTTTC. Translating it yields CASSRQGASNVLTF. The gene calls are TRBV7-9 and TRBJ2-6; TRBD1 aligns across 10 bases. The germline CDR1 and CDR2 sequences are SEHNR and FQNEAQ (reference sequence). The CDR3 consists of 14 residues. Germline trimming cut 5 bases from V and 8 bases from J; bases unmatched to any gene: 3.

This chain links TRBV7-8 with TRBJ2-1; TRBD2 agrees at 7 bases. V lost 5 bases and J lost 5; bases outside the gene matches: 6. CDR3 length equals 14 residues. The V gene's germline CDR1 is SGHVS and CDR2 FQNEAQ. CDR3: CASSPSGADNEQFF. CDR3 DNA: TGTGCCAGCAGCCCCAGCGGGGCGGACAATGAGCAGTTCTTC.

This clonotype was counted only a few times. The chain couples TRBV28 to TRBJ2-7; the match to TRBD1 covers 11 bases. This CDR3 region has 15 residues. V shed 4 bases and J 5 bases; nucleotides not matched to a gene: 7. Germline CDR1 and CDR2: MDHEN and SYDVKM. DNA of the CDR3: TGTGCCAGCAGTTACACCTGGGACAGGGGGAACGAGCAGTACTTC. Translating it yields CASSYTWDRGNEQYF.

The table lists this clonotype with many counts. A much more abundant neighbour one base away suggests this may be a read error. V usage is TRBV20-1 and J usage is TRBJ2-5; tentatively, D is TRBD1 (6 bases). Germline values: CDR1 DFQATT, CDR2 SNEGSKA (reference sequence). CDR3 length: 14 residues. The DNA of the CDR3 is TGCAGTGCTAGGACAGGACAGCCCCAAGCGACCCAGTACTTC. Translating it yields CSARTGQPQATQYF.

The rearrangement uses TRBV7-2 and TRBJ1-5; 7 bases align to TRBD1. This CDR3 has 14 amino acids. Germline V gives CDR1 SGHTA, CDR2 FQGNSA. CDR3 sequence (DNA): TGTGCTAGACCAGGGGGGACTAGCAATCAGCCCCAGCATTTT. Translated, it gives CARPGGTSNQPQHF.

The genes are TRBV3-1 and TRBJ2-1, with D perhaps being TRBD1 or TRBD2 (5 bases each). Germline CDR1 reads LGHDT; CDR2 reads YNNKEL (reference sequence). The V end lost 0 bases, the J end lost 4 bases, and 25 bases lay between the germline ends. This CDR3 region has 20 residues. Here the CDR3 DNA reads TGTGCCAGCAGCCAAGATCCCTGGCAGGGTAGAGGGGCCGTTTACAATGAGCAGTTCTTC. This codes for CASSQDPWQGRGAVYNEQFF.

Only one count was recorded for this clonotype. The chain carries TRBV6-5 and TRBJ2-7; 10 bases match TRBD1. The CDR3 totals 14 residues. Losses at the gene ends were 5 bases for V and 6 bases for J; bases not matched to a gene: 7. CDR1 is MNHEY and CDR2 is SVGAGI in the germline V gene. The CDR3 nucleotides are TGTGCCAGCAGTGAAGGGACAGGGGAGAGCGAGCAGTACTTC. Translation gives CASSEGTGESEQYF.

This chain joins TRBV5-4 and TRBJ1-2; 8 nucleotides align to TRBD1. The CDR3 totals 16 residues. V lost 3 bases, J lost 2 bases, and 9 bases stayed unmatched. Germline lookup yields CDR1 SGHNT and CDR2 YYREEE (reference sequence). The CDR3 region is CASSSSQGVRNYGYTF. The CDR3 bases are TGTGCCAGCAGCTCTTCACAGGGGGTGAGGAACTATGGCTACACCTTC. Full variable domain (missing parts from reference TRBV5-4 and TRBJ1-2): ETGVTQSPTHLIKTRGQQVTLRCSSQSGHNTVSWYQQALGQGPQFIFQYYREEENGRGNFPPRFSGLQFPNYSSELNVNALELDDSALYLCASSSSQGVRNYGYTFGSGTRLTVV.

This clonotype occurred many times. The CDR3, as DNA: TGTGCCTGGAGTGTTAGGCTAGCGGGAGGACCCACAGATACGCAGTATTTT. This encodes CAWSVRLAGGPTDTQYF. The chain combines TRBV30 with TRBJ2-3; 11 bases are shared with TRBD2. The CDR3 is made up of 17 amino acids. Trimming at V came to 0 bases and at J to 2 bases, leaving 7 bases not matched to a gene. The germline V gene has CDR1 GTSNPN and CDR2 SVGIG (reference sequence).

This clonotype was seen many times. The V gene is TRBV5-1, the J gene TRBJ2-3; either TRBD1 or TRBD2 may fit D (5 bases each). V lost 4 bases and J 2 bases, leaving 14 bases between the germline ends. CDR3 length: 15 residues. Looked up from germline, CDR1 is SGHRS and CDR2 is YFSETQ. CDR3 in DNA: TGCGCCAGCAGCCCATCCGGGGACCCCACAGATACGCAGTATTTT. Its translation: CASSPSGDPTDTQYF.

The CDR3 reads CASSLCPGGTQYF. In DNA form, the CDR3 reads TGTGCCAGCAGCTTGTGCCCGGGGGGGACCCAGTACTTC. The chain is built from TRBV5-4 and TRBJ2-5; the match to TRBD2 covers 7 bases. This CDR3 comprises 13 residues. Trimming removed 1 base from V and 7 bases from J; junction bases left unmatched: 4. The germline gives CDR1 SGHNT, CDR2 YYREEE (reference sequence).

In regard to this clonotype: It is likely a read error, because the conserved phenylalanine at the end of the CDR3 is missing. The chain combines TRBV27 with TRBJ1-2, with D possibly matching TRBD1 (5 bases). The CDR3 contains 13 residues. Per germline, CDR1 MNHEY and CDR2 SMNVEV (reference sequence). The V end was cut by 3 bases, the J end by 2 bases, with 7 bases between. The CDR3 here is CASSFDRNYGYTY. CDR3 sequence (DNA): TGTGCCAGCAGTTTTGACAGAAACTATGGCTACACCTAC.

In its sample, this clonotype was seen many times. This rearrangement joins TRBV29-1 to TRBJ2-5, with D possibly TRBD2 on 6 matching bases. Trimming took 4 bases from V and 5 from J, leaving 14 bases between them. The CDR3 has 13 residues. Germline-derived CDR1 and CDR2 are SQVTM and ANQGSEA. The CDR3 loop is CSVVEGGGETQYF. CDR3 bases: TGCAGCGTTGTGGAGGGAGGAGGGGAGACCCAGTACTTC.

The table lists this clonotype with a few counts. This chain connects TRBV18 to TRBJ2-3; TRBD2 aligns across 12 bases. CDR3 size: 16 residues. Germline V gene sequence: CDR1 KGHSH, CDR2 LQKENI. The V and J ends lost 4 bases and 2 bases, in that order; junction bases with no gene match: 4. The CDR3 DNA reads as TGTGCCAGCTCACTTCGGACTAGCGGGGACACAGATACGCAGTATTTT. The encoded protein is CASSLRTSGDTDTQYF.

The V and J genes are TRBV2 and TRBJ1-2, with TRBD1 as a possible D gene (5 bases). This CDR3 is 13 amino acids long. The V and J ends lost 8 bases and 8 bases respectively, with 18 bases between them. Germline CDR1 reads SNHLY; CDR2 reads FYNNEI. The DNA for the CDR3 is TGTGCCAGCGTGTGGGGAGGTGGGGGGGGCTACACCTTC. Residues: CASVWGGGGGYTF.

This clonotype was detected ten times or more. V and J are TRBV10-3 and TRBJ2-5, with D perhaps matching TRBD1 or TRBD2 (5 bases each). Germline CDR1 reads ENHRY; CDR2 reads SYGVKD. V was clipped by 4 bases and J by 5 bases, with 11 bases between them. The CDR3 is 13 amino acids. The CDR3 protein is CAISGERGETQYF. DNA for the CDR3: TGTGCCATCAGTGGCGAGAGGGGCGAGACCCAGTACTTC.